This entry lists 10 T cell receptor beta chains sequenced from one sample in a study of beta chain features in type 1 diabetes. Expressed TCRB transcripts got sequenced, as all isolated RNA was reverse transcribed. Libraries were prepared by immunoSEQ multiplex PCR; TCRdb keeps only in-frame clonotypes and omits some of them. The repertoire has about 410,000 clones, about 15% of them found once; the top ten carry about 0.04%. What was sequenced was naive CD4+ T cells from blood. These receptors originate from a man aged 25 to 40 in good health.

In its sample, this clone was seen a few times. The chain's CDR3 is CASSDPWRGTGVSYEQYV. The CDR3 DNA reads TGTGCCAGCAGTGACCCGTGGCGGGGGACAGGAGTCTCCTACGAGCAGTACGTC. The chain carries TRBV6-4 and TRBJ2-7, with D tentatively TRBD1 (8 bases). The V and J ends lost 2 bases and 0 bases respectively, with 20 bases between them. Germline V gene data show CDR1 as MRHNA and CDR2 as SNTAGT. The CDR3 has 18 amino acids.

This chain connects TRBV29-1 to TRBJ1-2; the D is unclear. The CDR3 sequence is 11 residues long. Germline-derived CDR1 and CDR2 are SQVTM and ANQGSEA. Trimming took 5 bases from V and 8 from J, leaving 12 bases between them. The CDR3 bases are TGCAGCGTTCTAAGGGCGCTAGGCTACACCTTC. Its protein is CSVLRALGYTF. The full variable domain, in which reference TRBV29-1 and TRBJ1-2 provide the parts outside the CDR3, is SAVISQKPSRDICQRGTSLTIQCQVDSQVTMMFWYRQQPGQSLTLIATANQGSEATYESGFVIDKFPISRPNLTFSTLTVSNMSPEDSSIYLCSVLRALGYTFGSGTRLTVV.

V is TRBV7-2 and J is TRBJ2-5, with 7 nucleotides matching TRBD2. The V gene end was trimmed by 5 bases and the J gene end by 3 bases; junction bases not matched to a gene: 9. In germline, CDR1 is SGHTA, CDR2 FQGNSA. This CDR3 has 15 residues. The CDR3 region has the DNA TGTGCCAGCAGCCACCACGGGGGGTTTGAAGAGACCCAGTACTTC. The encoded protein is CASSHHGGFEETQYF.

This clone has more than one count but fewer than ten. This chain connects TRBV2 to TRBJ1-2; D gene uncertain. The CDR3 sequence is 13 residues long. The V gene's germline CDR1 is SNHLY and CDR2 FYNNEI. V lost 6 bases, J lost 5 bases, and 13 bases lay in between. The CDR3 loop is CASSDTFQYGYTF. The CDR3 coding sequence is TGTGCCAGCAGCGATACTTTTCAATATGGCTACACCTTC.

The rearrangement joins TRBV5-4 to TRBJ2-5; weak D call: TRBD2 (7 bases). This CDR3 has 15 amino acids. The ends were cut back, 4 bases at V and 3 bases at J, with 16 bases in the middle. Germline V gene sequence: CDR1 SGHNT, CDR2 YYREEE (reference sequence). The CDR3 bases are TGTGCCAGCAGCCGTCCGGGGGGCAGGGAAGAGACCCAGTACTTC. Residues: CASSRPGGREETQYF. The full variable domain, rest sourced from reference TRBV5-4 and TRBJ2-5, is ETGVTQSPTHLIKTRGQQVTLRCSSQSGHNTVSWYQQALGQGPQFIFQYYREEENGRGNFPPRFSGLQFPNYSSELNVNALELDDSALYLCASSRPGGREETQYFGPGTRLLVL.

This chain uses TRBV30 with TRBJ1-5; D is unresolved. CDR1 is GTSNPN and CDR2 is SVGIG in the germline V gene (reference sequence). The V end lost 3 bases, the J end lost 2 bases, and 8 bases lay between the germline ends. The CDR3 sequence is 13 residues long. The CDR3 DNA reads as TGTGCCTGGAGCCAAAGCGGCAATCAGCCCCAGCATTTT. Its translation is CAWSQSGNQPQHF.

The CDR3 loop is CASSYRQGDQPQHF. The DNA of the CDR3 is TGTGCCAGCAGTTACAGACAGGGAGATCAGCCCCAGCATTTT. The chain links TRBV6-5 to TRBJ1-5; 7 bases are shared with TRBD1. Trimming at V came to 2 bases and at J to 5 bases, leaving 3 bases not matched to a gene. CDR3 length: 14 amino acids. The germline V gene encodes CDR1 MNHEY and CDR2 SVGAGI.

The chain combines TRBV18 with TRBJ2-5; the D is unclear. V lost 6 bases and J lost 4, with 6 bases in between. Germline V gene lookup returns CDR1 KGHSH and CDR2 LQKENI. This CDR3 is 11 amino acids long. CDR3 region: CASSRRETQYF. The DNA for the CDR3 is TGTGCCAGCTCGAGACGAGAGACCCAGTACTTC. Filled out from reference TRBV18 and TRBJ2-5, the complete variable domain reads NAGVMQNPRHLVRRRGQEARLRCSPMKGHSHVYWYRQLPEEGLKFMVYLQKENIIDESGMPKERFSAEFPKEGPSILRIQQVVRGDSAAYFCASSRRETQYFGPGTRLLVL.

This clone was seen many times. The chain combines TRBV29-1 with TRBJ2-7; no firm D call. Trimming left V 3 bases short and J 3 bases short, with 6 bases between. The germline gives CDR1 SQVTM, CDR2 ANQGSEA. The CDR3 sequence is 11 residues long. CDR3 in DNA: TGCAGCGTTGAGGCAGGCTACGAGCAGTACGTC. Its protein product is CSVEAGYEQYV.

CDR3 DNA: TGTGCCAGCAGCCAAGGAGTACATCGGGCGAGTGAAAAACTGTTTTTT. Translation: CASSQGVHRASEKLFF. The rearrangement uses TRBV14 and TRBJ1-4; D not certain. There are 16 residues in the CDR3. From germline, CDR1 is SGHDN and CDR2 FVKESK. Deletions cut 1 base from V and 7 bases from J, with 16 bases between.